Sequencing of this TCR beta chain was carried out in a study of blood T cell repertoires in COVID-19. Study-wide context: COVID-19 samples, acute and convalescent, were from the United States, Italy and Spain. PBMCs, B-cell-depleted T cells, or T cells provided the cDNA or gDNA that made up the material.

Trimming took 6 bases from V and 4 from J; bases not matched to a gene: 4. CDR1 and CDR2 from the germline V gene are SGHNT and YENEEA. This CDR3 is 13 amino acids long. Per the study methods: Reference gene primer amplification in the assay estimated nucleated cell counts. Generated by immunoSEQ multiplex PCR, the TCRdb table keeps only in-frame clones and is missing some. D and trimming were read from the DNA, whereas the V and J calls and clone size are those reported in that table. Of 200,000 or so clones listed, around three quarters are singletons. The sequencing sample was made of peripheral blood. This TCR was sampled from a man aged 60 to 75 with active or convalescent COVID-19. The rearrangement uses TRBV11-3 and TRBJ1-1; 8 bases match TRBD1. The CDR3 DNA is TGTGCCAGCAGTCAAACAGGGGGCACTGAAGCTTTCTTT. Its protein is CASSQTGGTEAFF. The entire variable domain, with the rest obtained from reference TRBV11-3 and TRBJ1-1, is as follows: EAGVVQSPRYKIIEKKQPVAFWCNPISGHNTLYWYLQNLGQGPELLIRYENEEAVDDSQLPKDRFSAERLKGVDSTLKIQPAELGDSAVYLCASSQTGGTEAFFGQGTRLTVV.